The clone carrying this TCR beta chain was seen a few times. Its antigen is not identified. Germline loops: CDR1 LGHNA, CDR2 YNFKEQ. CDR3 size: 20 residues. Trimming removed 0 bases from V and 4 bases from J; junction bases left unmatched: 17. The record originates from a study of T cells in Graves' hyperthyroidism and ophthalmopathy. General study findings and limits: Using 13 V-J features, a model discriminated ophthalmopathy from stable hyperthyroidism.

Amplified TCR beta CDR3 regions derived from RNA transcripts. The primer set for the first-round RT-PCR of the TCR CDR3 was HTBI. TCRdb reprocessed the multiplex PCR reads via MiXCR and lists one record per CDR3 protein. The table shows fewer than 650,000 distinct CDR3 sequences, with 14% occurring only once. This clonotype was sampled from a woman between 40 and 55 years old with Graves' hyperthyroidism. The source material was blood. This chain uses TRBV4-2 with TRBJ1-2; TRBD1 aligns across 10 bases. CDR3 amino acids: CASSQDLGRTGTGDGYGYTF. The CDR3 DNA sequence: TGTGCCAGCAGCCAAGATCTCGGACGAACCGGGACAGGGGACGGCTATGGCTACACCTTC.